The 28 T cell receptor beta chains reported below all come from one sample, sequenced in a study of T-cell reconstitution after alpha-beta-depleted transplantation in children. The library targeted TCRbeta and was prepared with unique molecular identifiers. Each CDR3 protein is one row after TCRdb ran MiXCR on the PCR reads. The sample contains 40,000 to 55,000 distinct CDR3 sequences, 9.2% of which appear only once. Material: PBMCs, mostly from graft donor cells, obtained 60 days after TCRalphabeta/CD19-depleted stem cell transplant. These receptors were collected from a male patient between 2 and 10 years old who had a stem cell transplant for chronic granulomatous disease, so the T cells may come from the graft donor.

This clonotype was counted ten times or more. The rearrangement links TRBV3-1 to TRBJ1-1; D may be TRBD1 (6 bases). Trimming took off 3 bases at V and 4 bases at J, with 6 bases between the two ends. The CDR3 is 12 amino acids. CDR1 is LGHDT and CDR2 is YNNKEL in the germline V gene (reference sequence). The CDR3 nucleotides read TGTGCCAGCAGCCACAGGGGCACTGAAGCTTTCTTT. Encoded protein: CASSHRGTEAFF.

This clonotype has ten or more counts. The chain has TRBV11-1 and TRBJ2-7; D is ambiguous. Germline CDR1 SGHAT, CDR2 FQDESV (reference sequence). The CDR3 has 13 residues. V was clipped by 4 bases and J by 2 bases, with 9 bases between them. The DNA for the CDR3 is TGTGCCAGCAGCTCTCGGTCGACCTACGAGCAGTACTTC. The encoded protein is CASSSRSTYEQYF.

This clonotype occurred a few times. The rearrangement joins TRBV10-3 to TRBJ2-1; perhaps TRBD2 as D (6 bases). This CDR3 comprises 15 residues. In germline, CDR1 is ENHRY, CDR2 SYGVKD. V lost 1 base, J lost 6 bases, and 13 bases lay in between. DNA of the CDR3: TGTGCCATCAGTGAGTGGACGCGGGGTAGCAATGAGCAGTTCTTC. Translated: CAISEWTRGSNEQFF.

The table lists this clonotype with many counts. The chain has TRBV3-1 and TRBJ2-3, with D unclear. V lost 0 bases and J 2 bases, leaving 12 bases between the germline ends. Germline values: CDR1 LGHDT, CDR2 YNNKEL (reference sequence). The CDR3 runs 16 residues. The CDR3 nucleotides are TGTGCCAGCAGCCAAGATTGGGGTCAGGCCACAGATACGCAGTATTTT. Encoded protein: CASSQDWGQATDTQYF.

A note on this clonotype: A much larger clone differs by one base, so this may be a read error. The CDR3 does not end in the conserved phenylalanine or tryptophan, so this is likely a read error. V usage is TRBV12-3 or TRBV12-4 and J usage is TRBJ1-6; no reliable D call. This CDR3 spans 15 amino acids. Trimming removed 5 bases at V and 7 bases at J, with 15 bases between. The CDR3 here is CASSDPGPANSPLHS. The CDR3 region has the DNA TGTGCCAGCAGTGATCCCGGCCCAGCGAATTCACCCCTCCACTCT.

This clonotype was seen a handful of times. The chain carries TRBV7-6 and TRBJ2-7; 10 bases map to TRBD2. Germline-derived CDR1 and CDR2 are SGHVS and FNYEAQ. The CDR3 is made up of 16 amino acids. The ends lost 1 base at V and 4 bases at J; junction bases unmatched: 7. CDR3 sequence (DNA): TGTGCCAGCAGCTTAGGCCCTAGCGGGAGTCGGTACGAGCAGTACTTC. Its translation: CASSLGPSGSRYEQYF.

V and J are TRBV10-3 and TRBJ2-7; TRBD2 matches at 13 bases. The germline V gene has CDR1 ENHRY and CDR2 SYGVKD. This CDR3 spans 18 amino acids. V lost 6 bases, J lost 1 base, and 12 bases stayed unmatched. The CDR3 DNA follows: TGTGCCATCAGAAAAACAGGGGGACTAGCGGGGCCTTCCTACGAGCAGTACTTC. Its protein product is CAIRKTGGLAGPSYEQYF.

This clonotype was detected a few times. The CDR3 DNA follows: TGTGCCAGCAGTGAAGGGGGGACTGGATACAATGAGCAGTTCTTC. Protein product: CASSEGGTGYNEQFF. The V and J genes are TRBV6-4 and TRBJ2-1; D is possibly TRBD1 or TRBD2 (6 bases each). V gave up 3 bases and J gave up 4 bases, with 13 bases separating them. The CDR3 contains 15 residues. Per the germline V gene, CDR1 is MRHNA and CDR2 is SNTAGT.

This clonotype was seen a handful of times. The rearrangement links TRBV6-1 to TRBJ1-5, with D possibly matching TRBD1 (5 bases). Germline values: CDR1 MNHNS, CDR2 SASEGT. The V and J ends lost 1 base and 7 bases respectively, with 14 bases between them. There are 15 residues in the CDR3. CDR3 sequence reads: CASSEGSGRAQPQHF. CDR3 nucleotide sequence: TGTGCCAGCAGTGAAGGAAGCGGCAGGGCGCAGCCCCAGCATTTT.

The V and J genes are TRBV20-1 and TRBJ1-2; 7 nucleotides match TRBD1. Looked up from germline, CDR1 is DFQATT and CDR2 is SNEGSKA (reference sequence). With V trimmed by 6 bases and J by 2 bases, 9 bases remained unmatched. The CDR3 is 14 amino acids. The CDR3 DNA is TGCAGTGCGACTCAGGGGGGCCCAAACTATGGCTACACCTTC. Amino acids: CSATQGGPNYGYTF.

This clonotype was detected ten times or more. The chain employs TRBV10-3 and TRBJ2-7, with 9 bases matching TRBD1. Germline CDR1 ENHRY, CDR2 SYGVKD. The CDR3 contains 15 residues. V lost 2 bases, J lost 4 bases, and 6 bases stayed unmatched. The CDR3 coding sequence is TGTGCCATCAGTGAGGCGGACAGGGGCCTTTACGAGCAGTACTTC. This sequence encodes CAISEADRGLYEQYF.

This clonotype has more than one count but fewer than ten. The V call is TRBV30, the J call TRBJ1-2, with unresolved D. Trimming pared 1 base from V and 13 bases from J, leaving 13 bases between. Germline lookup yields CDR1 GTSNPN and CDR2 SVGIG (reference sequence). This CDR3 has 11 residues. The DNA for the CDR3 is TGTGCCTGGAGTGGCTCTTCCGTCTGCACCTTC. It specifies CAWSGSSVCTF.

In its sample, this clonotype was seen many times. This sequence joins TRBV28 and TRBJ2-5, with 9 bases lining up with TRBD1. This CDR3 comprises 14 residues. The V gene end was trimmed by 6 bases and the J gene end by 3 bases; junction bases not matched to a gene: 5. The germline V gene has CDR1 MDHEN and CDR2 SYDVKM. The CDR3 DNA reads TGTGCCAGCAGGATACAGGGGGCCAAAGAGACCCAGTACTTC. Amino acid sequence: CASRIQGAKETQYF.

The sample holds many counts of this clonotype. The rearrangement links TRBV12-3 or TRBV12-4 to TRBJ2-1; 9 nucleotides agree with TRBD1. The CDR3 consists of 15 residues. Trimming at V came to 5 bases and at J to 7 bases, leaving 9 bases not matched to a gene. This chain's CDR3 is CASSPTGTGRNEQFF. The DNA of the CDR3 is TGTGCCAGCAGTCCAACCGGGACAGGGAGAAATGAGCAGTTCTTC.

The chain is built from TRBV20-1 and TRBJ2-3, with 9 bases identical to TRBD2. This CDR3 contains 17 residues. The germline V gene has CDR1 DFQATT and CDR2 SNEGSKA (reference sequence). In DNA, the CDR3 is TGCATCCCCTACCTGGGGGCTAGCGGGACTAGCACAGATACGCAGTATTTT. Its protein product is CIPYLGASGTSTDTQYF.

This clonotype was seen only a few times. The chain recombines TRBV6-1 with TRBJ2-7; 7 bases are a match to TRBD1. Germline CDR1 MNHNS, CDR2 SASEGT. Germline trimming cut 5 bases from V and 3 bases from J; bases unmatched to any gene: 7. The CDR3 contains 14 residues. In DNA form, the CDR3 reads TGTGCCAGCAGTCGACAGGGCATGAGCTACGAGCAGTACTTC. Residues: CASSRQGMSYEQYF.

There are a few counts of this clonotype. This chain joins TRBV20-1 and TRBJ2-3, with D unclear. Trimming stripped 6 bases from V and 6 bases from J, with 7 bases between. There are 10 residues in the CDR3. Germline V gene lookup returns CDR1 DFQATT and CDR2 SNEGSKA (reference sequence). CDR3 bases: TGCAGTGCCTTGGGGGATACGCAGTATTTT. Its protein is CSALGDTQYF.

This clonotype was picked up many times. CDR3 coding DNA: TGTGCCATCAGTGTTCGAGGGAGGATTTTGCCTGGGGCCAACGTCCTGACTTTC. Encoded protein: CAISVRGRILPGANVLTF. J is TRBJ2-6 and V is TRBV10-3; the D gene is possibly TRBD2 (6 bases). CDR1 is ENHRY and CDR2 is SYGVKD in the germline V gene. Trimming shortened V by 4 bases and J by 2 bases, and 18 bases separated the two germline ends. The CDR3 is made up of 18 amino acids.

In the case of this clonotype: A much larger clone is a single base away; this may be a read error. The chain links TRBV9 to TRBJ2-1, with 7 positions matching TRBD1. CDR1 and CDR2 (germline): SGDLS, YYNGEE. With V trimmed by 3 bases and J by 10 bases, 7 bases remained unmatched. The CDR3 has 13 amino acids. The CDR3 spells CASSAALGGEQFF. CDR3 DNA: TGTGCCAGCAGCGCCGCACTAGGGGGCGAGCAGTTCTTC.

This clonotype was seen repeatedly, ten times or more. The chain is built from TRBV5-1 and TRBJ1-1; a weak D match, TRBD1 (5 bases). The V and J ends lost 0 bases and 3 bases respectively, with 6 bases between them. The CDR3 has 13 residues. Germline CDR1 is SGHRS and CDR2 is YFSETQ. CDR3 amino acids: CASSLVGHTEAFF. Written as DNA, the CDR3 is TGCGCCAGCAGCTTGGTGGGACACACTGAAGCTTTCTTT.

This clonotype appeared many times. The V and J genes are TRBV6-4 and TRBJ2-1; a weak D match, TRBD2 (6 bases). The length of the CDR3 is 14 residues. Per the germline V gene, CDR1 is MRHNA and CDR2 is SNTAGT. With 0 bases removed from V and 9 bases from J, the gap between germline ends came to 12 bases. The CDR3 here is CASSDSGGTSEQFF. The CDR3, as DNA: TGTGCCAGCAGTGACTCCGGCGGGACGAGTGAGCAGTTCTTC.

This clonotype was counted a few times. Since a much larger clone is just one base distant, this may be a read error. This sequence joins TRBV7-8 and TRBJ1-1; D is unclear. This CDR3 region has 16 residues. V dropped 7 bases and J dropped 2 bases, with 20 bases sitting between them. Germline CDR1 and CDR2: SGHVS and FQNEAQ. In DNA, the CDR3 is TGTGCCAGCACAATCATACCCCGGGTTATAAACACTGAAGCTTTCTTT. As protein: CASTIIPRVINTEAFF.

This clonotype was picked up many times. This chain joins TRBV9 and TRBJ2-1; D is unresolved. Trimming removed 0 bases from V and 4 bases from J, with 5 bases in between. This CDR3 spans 13 amino acids. The V gene's germline CDR1 is SGDLS and CDR2 YYNGEE. CDR3 sequence reads: CASSVAGYNEQFF. CDR3 sequence (DNA): TGTGCCAGCAGCGTAGCAGGTTACAATGAGCAGTTCTTC. The full variable domain, with the rest looked up from reference TRBV9 and TRBJ2-1, is DSGVTQTPKHLITATGQRVTLRCSPRSGDLSVYWYQQSLDQGLQFLIQYYNGEERAKGNILERFSAQQFPDLHSELNLSSLELGDSALYFCASSVAGYNEQFFGPGTRLTVL.

At least ten counts were recorded for this clonotype. Here the CDR3 reads CASSYRGRSSNQPQHF. The CDR3 DNA reads as TGTGCCAGCAGTTACCGGGGACGGTCAAGCAATCAGCCCCAGCATTTT. V is TRBV7-2 and J is TRBJ1-5; tentative D call: TRBD1 (5 bases). Trimming left V 6 bases short and J 1 base short, with 16 bases between. The length of the CDR3 is 16 residues. Germline loops: CDR1 SGHTA, CDR2 FQGNSA.

This clonotype was observed at least ten times. The V gene is TRBV5-5, the J gene TRBJ2-5; TRBD2 aligns across 7 bases. The junction had 14 bases not matched to a gene; V was cut back by 5 bases and J by 4 bases. In germline, CDR1 is SGHKS, CDR2 YYEKEE (reference sequence). This CDR3 contains 16 residues. Here the CDR3 DNA reads TGTGCCAGCAGTCGATCAACCCCTACTAGCGCAGAGACCCAGTACTTC. As protein: CASSRSTPTSAETQYF.

The CDR3 DNA follows: TGCAGTGCTAGTCCGGGTAGGGGGGGCTGGAATTCACCCCTCCACTTT. This encodes CSASPGRGGWNSPLHF. The V call is TRBV20-1, the J call TRBJ1-6; D may be TRBD1 (6 bases). There are 16 residues in the CDR3. V lost 3 bases, J lost 7 bases, and 19 bases lay in between. Germline CDR1 reads DFQATT; CDR2 reads SNEGSKA (reference sequence).

This clonotype was detected a few times. The gene calls are TRBV2 and TRBJ2-2; D is possibly TRBD1 or TRBD2 (5 bases each). Germline V CDR1 and CDR2: SNHLY, FYNNEI. This CDR3 is built from 15 residues. V was shortened by 6 bases and J by 4 bases, with 15 bases between the two germline ends. This CDR3 is CASRIRDGGTGELFF. The CDR3 DNA sequence: TGTGCCAGCAGGATCCGGGACGGTGGCACCGGGGAGCTGTTTTTT.

This clonotype was detected ten times or more. This rearrangement joins TRBV6-1 to TRBJ2-7, with D perhaps TRBD1 or TRBD2 (6 bases each). CDR1 and CDR2 (germline): MNHNS, SASEGT. V gave up 8 bases and J gave up 4 bases, with 15 bases separating them. This CDR3 contains 13 residues. CDR3 sequence: CASWGWGAYEQYF. The CDR3 DNA reads TGTGCCAGCTGGGGGTGGGGGGCTTACGAGCAGTACTTC.